This passage covers 4 T cell receptor beta chains from one sample sequenced in a study of blood T cell repertoires in COVID-19. The protocol was immunoSEQ multiplex PCR, while the TCRdb copy is restricted to in-frame clones and leaves out a portion. The sample contains over 10,000 clones, 86% of which appear only once. Specimen: peripheral blood. The receptors here all came from a man at least 80 years old with acute or convalescent COVID-19.

The CDR3 is CASIPDSAETDTQYF. The CDR3 DNA reads as TGTGCCAGCATCCCCGACAGTGCCGAGACAGATACGCAGTATTTT. The chain links TRBV7-2 to TRBJ2-3, with D possibly being TRBD1 (5 bases). The CDR3 is made up of 15 amino acids. Trimming removed 7 bases at V and 3 bases at J, with 17 bases between. Germline V gene lookup returns CDR1 SGHTA and CDR2 FQGNSA.

This chain connects TRBV5-1 to TRBJ2-5, with D possibly matching TRBD2 (6 bases). This CDR3 comprises 14 residues. V lost 2 bases, J lost 3 bases, and 11 bases lay in between. Germline V gives CDR1 SGHRS, CDR2 YFSETQ. As DNA, the CDR3 is TGCGCCAGCAGCTTTCCGGGGGTAGAAGAGACCCAGTACTTC. Protein sequence: CASSFPGVEETQYF.

This sequence joins TRBV6-2 or TRBV6-3 and TRBJ1-5; D not resolved. Trimming shortened V by 6 bases and J by 6 bases, and 18 bases separated the two germline ends. CDR1 is MNHEY and CDR2 is SVGEGT in the germline V gene. CDR3 size: 15 residues. The CDR3 loop reads CASSPRPPGGQPQHF. CDR3 coding DNA: TGTGCCAGCAGCCCTCGACCGCCTGGAGGTCAGCCCCAGCATTTT.

The chain combines TRBV4-1 with TRBJ1-3; the D is unclear. Germline lookup yields CDR1 MGHRA and CDR2 YSYEKL. Trimming cost V 1 base and J 0 bases, with 10 bases left between them. The CDR3 covers 16 residues. CDR3 coding DNA: TGCGCCAGCAGCCAAGGTCGCTCTACCTCTGGAAACACCATATATTTT. Amino acids: CASSQGRSTSGNTIYF.